Below are 23 T cell receptor beta chains sequenced from a single sample in a study of cytomegalovirus exposure and HLA in healthy donors. Libraries were prepared by immunoSEQ multiplex PCR; TCRdb keeps only in-frame clonotypes and omits some of them. The sample consists of some 320,000 clones, around 87% of them appearing once. Source material: PBMCs. The receptor set was obtained from a woman younger than 45 in good health and CMV-seropositive.

This chain joins TRBV27 and TRBJ2-3; the D is unclear. Germline CDR1 MNHEY, CDR2 SMNVEV (reference sequence). The CDR3 is made up of 13 amino acids. V lost 4 bases and J 5 bases, leaving 10 bases between the germline ends. CDR3 DNA sequence: TGTGCCAGCAGTTATACGACCTTAGATACGCAGTATTTT. It specifies CASSYTTLDTQYF.

This clone was seen only once. The rearrangement uses TRBV6-8 and TRBJ2-7; D gene uncertain. Germline V gives CDR1 MNHGY, CDR2 SAAAGT. The ends were cut back, 0 bases at V and 5 bases at J, with 11 bases in the middle. The CDR3 contains 14 residues. The CDR3 is CASSYSFGGHEQYF. The CDR3 region has the DNA TGTGCCAGCAGTTACTCATTCGGCGGACACGAGCAGTACTTC.

V gene TRBV5-1 combines with J gene TRBJ2-5; D may correspond to TRBD1 or TRBD2 (6 bases each). Trimming cost V 4 bases and J 5 bases, with 12 bases left between them. CDR1 is SGHRS and CDR2 is YFSETQ in the germline V gene. The CDR3 extends over 13 amino acids. This chain's CDR3 is CASSLIGGETQYF. The CDR3 nucleotides read TGCGCCAGCAGCCTAATAGGGGGGGAGACCCAGTACTTC.

On this clone itself: Additional DNA sequences in this sample encode the identical CDR3. This chain links TRBV27 with TRBJ1-5, with D unresolved. The CDR3 extends over 13 amino acids. V was trimmed by 3 bases and J by 0 bases, leaving 3 bases between them. Looked up from germline, CDR1 is MNHEY and CDR2 is SMNVEV (reference sequence). CDR3 residues: CASSLSSNQPQHF. The CDR3 bases are TGTGCCAGCAGTTTGAGTAGCAATCAGCCCCAGCATTTT.

CDR3 sequence: CASSLVGVGETQYF. DNA of the CDR3: TGTGCCAGCAGCTTGGTGGGGGTTGGTGAGACCCAGTACTTC. The V call is TRBV5-4, the J call TRBJ2-5, with D perhaps matching TRBD1 or TRBD2 (5 bases each). Trimming cost V 0 bases and J 5 bases, with 11 bases left between them. The germline gives CDR1 SGHNT, CDR2 YYREEE (reference sequence). The CDR3 contains 14 residues. Drawing the rest from reference TRBV5-4 and TRBJ2-5, the complete variable domain is ETGVTQSPTHLIKTRGQQVTLRCSSQSGHNTVSWYQQALGQGPQFIFQYYREEENGRGNFPPRFSGLQFPNYSSELNVNALELDDSALYLCASSLVGVGETQYFGPGTRLLVL.

The J gene is TRBJ1-5, the V gene TRBV7-2, with TRBD1 matching over 7 bases. The V and J ends lost 1 base and 4 bases, in that order; junction bases with no gene match: 4. The V gene's germline CDR1 is SGHTA and CDR2 FQGNSA. This CDR3 contains 15 residues. The CDR3 DNA follows: TGTGCCAGCAGCTTAGAGCTCAGGGGGAATCAGCCCCAGCATTTT. It codes for CASSLELRGNQPQHF.

This clone was picked up one time. The chain has TRBV7-2 and TRBJ2-7; D is ambiguous. This CDR3 spans 13 amino acids. The V gene's germline CDR1 is SGHTA and CDR2 FQGNSA. V was clipped by 3 bases and J by 0 bases, with 6 bases between them. Here the CDR3 DNA reads TGTGCCAGCAGCTTTCCGAGCTCCTACGAGCAGTACTTC. Protein: CASSFPSSYEQYF. Full variable domain (missing parts from reference TRBV7-2 and TRBJ2-7): GAGVSQSPSNKVTEKGKDVELRCDPISGHTALYWYRQSLGQGLEFLIYFQGNSAPDKSGLPSDRFSAERTGGSVSTLTIQRTQQEDSAVYLCASSFPSSYEQYFGPGTRLTVT.

The chain has TRBV9 and TRBJ1-1; D ambiguous. The germline V gene has CDR1 SGDLS and CDR2 YYNGEE. V lost 4 bases and J 0 bases, leaving 10 bases between the germline ends. There are 14 residues in the CDR3. The DNA of the CDR3 is TGTGCCAGCAGCCCCGGTTCTATGAACACTGAAGCTTTCTTT. The encoded protein is CASSPGSMNTEAFF.

The sample holds a few counts of this clone. The chain joins TRBV28 to TRBJ2-7; 14 bases match TRBD2. Germline V gives CDR1 MDHEN, CDR2 SYDVKM. V was pared by 3 bases and J by 6 bases, with 7 bases of the junction left unmatched. There are 16 residues in the CDR3. The CDR3 spells CASSFLGTSGRGEQYF. In DNA, the CDR3 is TGTGCCAGCAGTTTCCTCGGGACTAGCGGGAGAGGCGAGCAGTACTTC.

To note about this clone: Other DNA sequences in this specimen translate into the identical CDR3. The V and J genes are TRBV7-6 and TRBJ1-5, with unresolved D. V was pared by 3 bases and J by 3 bases, with 6 bases between. CDR3 size: 13 residues. Germline V gene sequence: CDR1 SGHVS, CDR2 FNYEAQ. The CDR3: CASSFGSNQPQHF. The CDR3 DNA follows: TGTGCCAGCAGCTTTGGGTCCAATCAGCCCCAGCATTTT.

The chain links TRBV7-9 to TRBJ2-3, with 8 positions matching TRBD2. With V trimmed by 5 bases and J by 8 bases, 6 bases remained unmatched. The CDR3 contains 13 residues. Germline CDR1 and CDR2: SEHNR and FQNEAQ (reference sequence). The CDR3 is CASSTIREGTQYF. DNA for the CDR3: TGTGCCAGCAGCACGATACGGGAGGGTACGCAGTATTTT.

V usage is TRBV18 and J usage is TRBJ2-7, with D perhaps matching TRBD1 (6 bases). This CDR3 region has 14 residues. The germline V and J ends were trimmed by 4 bases and 2 bases, with 12 bases remaining between them. Looked up from germline, CDR1 is KGHSH and CDR2 is LQKENI. The CDR3 DNA sequence: TGTGCCAGCTCACTAAAAGGACAGACCTACGAGCAGTACTTC. Protein product: CASSLKGQTYEQYF.

As concerns this clone: Other DNA variants within this sample encode the same CDR3. This chain links TRBV4-1 with TRBJ2-7; 7 bases match TRBD1. CDR1 and CDR2 from the germline V gene are MGHRA and YSYEKL. The CDR3 has 13 amino acids. J gave up 2 bases and V 4 bases, and 2 bases lay outside the gene matches. The CDR3 is CASSRQGTYEQYF. As DNA, the CDR3 is TGCGCCAGCAGCCGACAGGGAACCTACGAGCAGTACTTC.

The chain joins TRBV13 to TRBJ2-1, with D unresolved. This CDR3 is 17 amino acids long. Trimming removed 1 base at V and 2 bases at J, with 15 bases between. Per germline, CDR1 PRHDT and CDR2 FYEKMQ (reference sequence). CDR3 region: CASSLVGVLGTYNEQFF. The CDR3 DNA sequence: TGTGCCAGCAGCTTAGTAGGTGTTCTGGGAACCTACAATGAGCAGTTCTTC.

The chain combines TRBV29-1 with TRBJ1-4, with no clear D. V lost 7 bases to trimming and J lost 0 bases, with 9 bases between them. This CDR3 region has 13 residues. Looked up from germline, CDR1 is SQVTM and CDR2 is ANQGSEA. For the CDR3, the DNA is TGCAGCGCCTCGGAGGCAACTAATGAAAAACTGTTTTTT. Protein sequence: CSASEATNEKLFF.

The CDR3 DNA reads TGTGCCAGCACCGTACCGGGACAGTCTATATCTGAAGCTTTCTTT. Encoded protein: CASTVPGQSISEAFF. V gene TRBV28 combines with J gene TRBJ1-1, with 7 bases aligning to TRBD1. Germline CDR1 reads MDHEN; CDR2 reads SYDVKM. V shed 7 bases and J 6 bases; nucleotides not matched to a gene: 14. This CDR3 contains 15 residues.

The chain links TRBV4-1 to TRBJ1-4, with 8 nucleotides matching TRBD1. Germline V gene sequence: CDR1 MGHRA, CDR2 YSYEKL. The CDR3 runs to 15 residues. J lost 7 bases, V lost 1 base, and 5 bases had no gene match. This CDR3 reads CASSQVQGAREKLFF. The CDR3 region has the DNA TGCGCCAGCAGCCAAGTCCAGGGGGCGCGTGAAAAACTGTTTTTT.

This clone has just one count. The chain uses TRBV19 and TRBJ1-4, with D tentatively TRBD1 (5 bases). Germline lookup yields CDR1 LNHDA and CDR2 SQIVND (reference sequence). The CDR3 has 15 amino acids. The V and J ends lost 4 bases and 5 bases respectively, with 14 bases between them. This CDR3 reads CASSTRDRANEKLFF. CDR3 nucleotides: TGTGCCAGTAGTACGCGGGACCGCGCGAATGAAAAACTGTTTTTT.

The chain combines TRBV29-1 with TRBJ2-7; possibly TRBD2 for D (6 bases). The CDR3 is 13 residues long. V lost 6 bases, J lost 6 bases, and 18 bases lay in between. Per germline, CDR1 SQVTM and CDR2 ANQGSEA. CDR3 sequence reads: CSVEGTGSPEQYF. The CDR3, as DNA: TGCAGCGTGGAGGGAACAGGTTCCCCCGAGCAGTACTTC.

The rearrangement joins TRBV5-1 to TRBJ2-3, with D possibly matching TRBD2 (6 bases). V was shortened by 2 bases and J by 3 bases, with 16 bases between the two germline ends. The germline V gene encodes CDR1 SGHRS and CDR2 YFSETQ. CDR3 length: 16 amino acids. CDR3 bases: TGCGCCAGCAGCTTCCAAACGGGGCGGGGAACAGATACGCAGTATTTT. It yields the protein CASSFQTGRGTDTQYF.

A few counts support this clone. This chain joins TRBV18 and TRBJ1-2; D is unresolved. The V and J ends lost 0 bases and 5 bases respectively, with 7 bases between them. CDR3 length: 13 residues. Germline V CDR1 and CDR2: KGHSH, LQKENI. The CDR3 spells CASSPPNGYGYTF. CDR3 DNA sequence: TGTGCCAGCTCACCACCGAACGGGTATGGCTACACCTTC.

The chain uses TRBV19 and TRBJ2-2; tentatively, D is TRBD2 (6 bases). V lost 3 bases, J lost 4 bases, and 9 bases lay in between. This CDR3 is 14 amino acids long. Germline values: CDR1 LNHDA, CDR2 SQIVND (reference sequence). Here the CDR3 DNA reads TGTGCCAGTAGTATGGGGACTTTCACCGGGGAGCTGTTTTTT. It translates to CASSMGTFTGELFF.

The chain uses TRBV9 and TRBJ1-1; D not resolved. V was shortened by 3 bases and J by 4 bases, with 13 bases between the two germline ends. The length of the CDR3 is 14 residues. The germline V gene encodes CDR1 SGDLS and CDR2 YYNGEE. This chain's CDR3 is CASSEGAGGTEAFF. In DNA form, the CDR3 reads TGTGCCAGCAGCGAGGGTGCGGGAGGCACTGAAGCTTTCTTT.